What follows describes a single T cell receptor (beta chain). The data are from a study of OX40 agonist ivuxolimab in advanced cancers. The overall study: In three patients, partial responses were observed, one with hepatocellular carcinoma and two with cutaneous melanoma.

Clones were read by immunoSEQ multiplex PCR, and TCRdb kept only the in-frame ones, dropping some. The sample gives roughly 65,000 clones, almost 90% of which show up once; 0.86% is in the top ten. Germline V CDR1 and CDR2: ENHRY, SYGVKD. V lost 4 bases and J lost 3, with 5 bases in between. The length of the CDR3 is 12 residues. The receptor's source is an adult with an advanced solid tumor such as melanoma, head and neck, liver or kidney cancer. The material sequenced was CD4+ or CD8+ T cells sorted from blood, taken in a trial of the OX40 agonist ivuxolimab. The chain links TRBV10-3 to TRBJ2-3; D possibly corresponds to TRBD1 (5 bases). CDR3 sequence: CAISGTTDTQYF. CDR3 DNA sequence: TGTGCCATCAGTGGGACAACAGATACGCAGTATTTT.